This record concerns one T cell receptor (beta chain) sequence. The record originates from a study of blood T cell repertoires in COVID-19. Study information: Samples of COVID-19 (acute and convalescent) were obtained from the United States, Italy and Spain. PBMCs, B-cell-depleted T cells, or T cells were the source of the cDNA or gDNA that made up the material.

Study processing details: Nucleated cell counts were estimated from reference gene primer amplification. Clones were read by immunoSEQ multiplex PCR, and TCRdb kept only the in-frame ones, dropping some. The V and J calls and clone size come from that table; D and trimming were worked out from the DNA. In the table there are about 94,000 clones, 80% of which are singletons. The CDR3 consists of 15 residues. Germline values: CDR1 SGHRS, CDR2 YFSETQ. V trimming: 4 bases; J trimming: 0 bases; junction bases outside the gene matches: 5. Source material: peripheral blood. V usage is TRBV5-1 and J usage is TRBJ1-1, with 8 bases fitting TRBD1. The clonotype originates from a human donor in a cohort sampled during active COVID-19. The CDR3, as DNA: TGCGCCAGCAGCCCCTGGACAGGGATGAACACTGAAGCTTTCTTT. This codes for CASSPWTGMNTEAFF.